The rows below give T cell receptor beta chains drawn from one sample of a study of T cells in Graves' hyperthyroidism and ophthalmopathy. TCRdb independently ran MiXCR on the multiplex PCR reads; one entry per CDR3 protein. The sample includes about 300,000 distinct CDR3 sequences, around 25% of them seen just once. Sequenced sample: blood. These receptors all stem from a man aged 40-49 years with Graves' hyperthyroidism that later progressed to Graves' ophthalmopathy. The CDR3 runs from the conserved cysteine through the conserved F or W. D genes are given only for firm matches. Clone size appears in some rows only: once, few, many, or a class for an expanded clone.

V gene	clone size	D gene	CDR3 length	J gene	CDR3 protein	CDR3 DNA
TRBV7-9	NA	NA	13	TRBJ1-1	CAWSVMRGTEAFF	TGTGCCTGGAGTGTAATGAGGGGAACTGAAGCTTTCTTT
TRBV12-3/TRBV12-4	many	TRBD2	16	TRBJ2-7	CASSPLAGGGLREQYF	TGTGCCAGCAGTCCACTAGCGGGAGGGGGCCTTCGCGAGCAGTACTTC
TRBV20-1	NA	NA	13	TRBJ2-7	CSARGTTTYEQYF	TGCAGTGCTAGAGGGACTACCACCTACGAGCAGTACTTC
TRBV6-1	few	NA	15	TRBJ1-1	CASQDSYPKNTEAFF	TGTGCCAGCCAGGATTCTTACCCCAAGAACACTGAAGCTTTCTTT
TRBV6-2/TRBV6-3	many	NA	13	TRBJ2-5	CASSYQPPETQYF	TGTGCCAGCAGTTACCAACCTCCAGAGACCCAGTACTTC
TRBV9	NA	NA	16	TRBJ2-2	CASSVSDSANTGELFF	TGTGCCAGCAGCGTATCGGACAGCGCGAACACCGGGGAGCTGTTTTTT
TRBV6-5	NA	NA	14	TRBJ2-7	CASSYRGGSYEQYF	TGTGCCAGCAGTTACCGTGGGGGGAGCTACGAGCAGTACTTC
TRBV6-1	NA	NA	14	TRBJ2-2	CASSDGWNTGELFF	TGTGCCAGCAGTGACGGCTGGAACACCGGGGAGCTGTTTTTT
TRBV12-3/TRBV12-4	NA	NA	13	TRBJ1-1	CASSGQGRAYAFF	TGTGCCAGCAGTGGTCAGGGGCGGGCCTATGCTTTCTTT
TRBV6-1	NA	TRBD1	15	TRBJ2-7	CASRLNRGRVDEQYF	TGTGCCAGCAGACTTAACAGGGGAAGGGTGGACGAGCAGTACTTC